What follows are 3 T cell receptor beta chains derived from one specimen sequenced in a study of neurological immune-mediated disorders. Using its own MiXCR run on the 5' RACE reads, TCRdb lists one record per CDR3 protein. The top ten clones hold 2.2% of a sample with roughly 62,000 distinct CDR3 sequences, 3% to 4% of them seen once. Sample: PBMCs. These TCRs come from a woman in her 50s with multiple sclerosis.

This clonotype came up a few times. An end of the junction differs from the germline gene, which may be a read error. V gene TRBV2 combines with J gene TRBJ1-5; the D is unclear. CDR1 is SNHLY, CDR2 FYNNEI, per germline. This CDR3 contains 12 residues. In DNA, the CDR3 is TGTGCCAGCGAGTATACCGGGCCGCCCCAGAATTTT. Its translation: CASEYTGPPQNF.

This clonotype was found a few times. The J gene is TRBJ2-4, the V gene TRBV6-2 or TRBV6-3, with D perhaps matching TRBD2 (5 bases). Looked up from germline, CDR1 is MNHEY and CDR2 is SVGEGT. V was trimmed by 2 bases and J by 0 bases, leaving 11 bases between them. The CDR3 runs 16 residues. The CDR3, as DNA: TGTGCCAGCAGTTACAGGAGGACGGGAGCCAAAAACATTCAGTACTTC. It codes for CASSYRRTGAKNIQYF.

The table lists this clonotype with many counts. V and J are TRBV20-1 and TRBJ2-7; D possibly corresponds to TRBD2 (5 bases). Germline CDR1 DFQATT, CDR2 SNEGSKA (reference sequence). There are 13 residues in the CDR3. Trimming left V 6 bases short and J 3 bases short, with 15 bases between. Here the CDR3 reads CSADSSNNYEQYF. The DNA of the CDR3 is TGCAGTGCGGACTCCTCGAACAACTACGAGCAGTACTTC.